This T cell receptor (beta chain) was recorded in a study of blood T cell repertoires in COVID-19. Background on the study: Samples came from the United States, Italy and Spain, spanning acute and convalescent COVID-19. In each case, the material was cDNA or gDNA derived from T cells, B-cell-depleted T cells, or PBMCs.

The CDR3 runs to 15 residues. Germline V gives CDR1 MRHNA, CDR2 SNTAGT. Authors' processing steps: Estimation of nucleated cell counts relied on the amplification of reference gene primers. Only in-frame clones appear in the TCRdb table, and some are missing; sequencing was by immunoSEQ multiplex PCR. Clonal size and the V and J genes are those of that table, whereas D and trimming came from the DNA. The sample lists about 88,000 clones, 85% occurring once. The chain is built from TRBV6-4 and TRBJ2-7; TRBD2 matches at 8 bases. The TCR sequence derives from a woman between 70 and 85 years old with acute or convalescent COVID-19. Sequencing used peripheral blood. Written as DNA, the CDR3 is TGTGCCAGCAATGACCAGCGGGAGCCATTCCACGAGCAGTACGTC. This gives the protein CASNDQREPFHEQYV.